This record covers a single TCR beta chain. This specimen belongs to a study of blood T cell repertoires in COVID-19. TCRdb's copy holds only in-frame clones and misses some; the assay was immunoSEQ multiplex PCR. The sample includes approximately 300,000 clones, about nine tenths of them seen just once. The V gene lost 4 bases and the J gene lost 5 bases, with 14 bases spanning the gap. The germline V gene has CDR1 LGHDT and CDR2 YNNKEL (reference sequence). The length of the CDR3 is 14 residues. V is TRBV3-1 (or the pseudogene TRBV3-2) and J is TRBJ1-2, with D hard to call. The sample consisted of peripheral blood. This TCR derives from a man aged 50 to 60 with active or convalescent COVID-19. Written as DNA, the CDR3 is TGTGCCAGCAGCCTAACGCCAACCGCGTATGGCTACACCTTC. Protein: CASSLTPTAYGYTF.